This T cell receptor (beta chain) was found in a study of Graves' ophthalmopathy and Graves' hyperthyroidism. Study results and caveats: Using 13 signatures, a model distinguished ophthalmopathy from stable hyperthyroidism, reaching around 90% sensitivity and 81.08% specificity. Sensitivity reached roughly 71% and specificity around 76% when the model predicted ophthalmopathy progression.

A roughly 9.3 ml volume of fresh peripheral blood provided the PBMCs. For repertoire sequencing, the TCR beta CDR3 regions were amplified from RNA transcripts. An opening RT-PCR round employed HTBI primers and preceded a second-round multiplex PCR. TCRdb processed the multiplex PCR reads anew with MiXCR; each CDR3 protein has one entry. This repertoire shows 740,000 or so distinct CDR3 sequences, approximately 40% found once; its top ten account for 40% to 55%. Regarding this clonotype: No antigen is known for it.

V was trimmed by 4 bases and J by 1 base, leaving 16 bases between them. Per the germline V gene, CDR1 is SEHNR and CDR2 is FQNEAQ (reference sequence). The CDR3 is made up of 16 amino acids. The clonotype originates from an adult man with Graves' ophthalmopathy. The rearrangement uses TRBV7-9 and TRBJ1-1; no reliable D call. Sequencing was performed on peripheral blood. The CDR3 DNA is TGTGCCAGCAGCTCGGCGGCCCCGACTGGGAACACTGAAGCTTTCTTT. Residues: CASSSAAPTGNTEAFF.